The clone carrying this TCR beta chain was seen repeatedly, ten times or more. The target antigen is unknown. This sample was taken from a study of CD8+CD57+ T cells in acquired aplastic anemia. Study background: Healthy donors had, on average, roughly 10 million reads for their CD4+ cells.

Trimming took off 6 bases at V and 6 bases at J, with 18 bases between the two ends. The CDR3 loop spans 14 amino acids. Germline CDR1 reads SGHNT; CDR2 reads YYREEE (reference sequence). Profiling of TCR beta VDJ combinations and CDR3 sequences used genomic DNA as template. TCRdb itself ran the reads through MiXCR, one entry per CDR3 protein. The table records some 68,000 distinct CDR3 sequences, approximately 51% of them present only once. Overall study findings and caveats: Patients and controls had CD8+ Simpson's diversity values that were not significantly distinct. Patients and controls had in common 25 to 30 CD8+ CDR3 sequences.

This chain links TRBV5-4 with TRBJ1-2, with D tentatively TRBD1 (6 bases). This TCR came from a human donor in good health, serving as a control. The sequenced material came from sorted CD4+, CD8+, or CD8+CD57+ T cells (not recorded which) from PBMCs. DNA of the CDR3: TGTGCCAGCACCCGCCCTGGGGGCGTGGATGGCTACACCTTC. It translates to CASTRPGGVDGYTF.